This TCR beta chain is drawn from a study of metastatic and nonmetastatic thyroid tumors. Study-wide background: Both malignant and benign thyroid patients supplied peripheral blood and tumor or nodule tissue samples, across which the repertoires of these patients were then compared. Notes on the study in general: In both blood and tumor samples, TCR beta diversity was reported significantly higher for malignant than benign nodules.

In the authors' methods: Construction of a distant-metastasis classifier for papillary thyroid cancer relied on CDR3 differences across clinicopathological groups. With MiXCR, TCRdb called clones anew from the PCR reads. TCRdb's processing, not the authors', yielded these V and J calls. The sample consists of about 10,000 clones, just under 30% of them appearing once. Germline loops: CDR1 SGHRS, CDR2 YFSETQ. The V gene lost 2 bases and the J gene lost 10 bases, with 28 bases spanning the gap. CDR3 length equals 18 residues. Ahead of thyroid surgery, no patient had received treatment of any kind. Sample share makes this clone medium-sized. Antigen unknown.

Specimen: tumor tissue. The rearrangement links TRBV5-1 to TRBJ2-1, with D possibly TRBD1 on 9 matching bases. The sequence was collected from a female donor with papillary thyroid cancer or a benign thyroid nodule (not recorded which). Some clones in this sample may be carry-over from other donors' samples. The CDR3 loop reads CASSLGGTGSYLAGEQFF. The CDR3 bases are TGCGCCAGCAGCTTAGGCGGGACAGGGTCCTACTTAGCGGGAGAGCAGTTCTTC. Filled out from reference TRBV5-1 and TRBJ2-1, the complete variable domain reads KAGVTQTPRYLIKTRGQQVTLSCSPISGHRSVSWYQQTPGQGLQFLFEYFSETQRNKGNFPGRFSGRQFSNSRSEMNVSTLELGDSALYLCASSLGGTGSYLAGEQFFGPGTRLTVL.